The table lists the clone carrying this T cell receptor beta chain with many counts. The data were taken from a study of T-cell reconstitution after alpha-beta-depleted transplantation in children. Unique molecular identifiers were incorporated during preparation of the TCRbeta library. Each CDR3 protein is one row after TCRdb ran MiXCR on the PCR reads. The data show 200,000 to 300,000 distinct CDR3 sequences, 6.5% to 10% seen once. Losses at the gene ends were 3 bases for V and 5 bases for J; bases not matched to a gene: 3. Germline V lookup: CDR1 DFQATT, CDR2 SNEGSKA (reference sequence). There are 13 residues in the CDR3.

J is TRBJ2-2 and V is TRBV20-1, with 7 positions matching TRBD2. This clonotype was sampled from a male patient younger than 18 who had a stem cell transplant for acute lymphoblastic leukemia, so the T cells may come from the graft donor. This material consisted of PBMCs, mostly from graft donor cells, taken 180 days after TCRalphabeta/CD19-depleted stem cell transplant. CDR3 sequence: CSARTSPTGELFF. DNA for the CDR3: TGCAGTGCTAGGACTAGCCCGACCGGGGAGCTGTTTTTT.